This T cell receptor beta chain appears in the sequencing data of a study of CD8+ T cells in alopecia areata. On the study more broadly: Spontaneous alopecia affected the 6-12-month-old C3H/HeJ graft donors, whose skin was transplanted to roughly 6-11-week-old female C3H/HeJ mice. Findings and limits, study-wide: Clonality exceeded that of normal scalp in lesional scalp, most notably in alopecia totalis/universalis.

Pooled cells of cutaneous lymph node origin were sorted on CD4, CD8alpha, NKG2D, NKG2ACE and other markers. In its sample, this clone was seen a few times. Its antigen remains unknown. Genes and germline come from the mouse. Read coverage stops 4 residues before the CDR3 terminus; the germline J gene supplies the remainder. Germline CDR1 is NSHNY and CDR2 is SYGAGN. V gave up 1 base and J gave up 0 bases; unmatched junction bases: 3. The CDR3 is 15 residues long. After isolation, RNA underwent reverse transcription to generate cDNA as the sequencing template. Method: immunoSEQ multiplex PCR; TCRdb's copy keeps in-frame clones and lacks some. The sample is made up of under 350,000 clones, none counted only once.

This receptor was taken from a C3H/HeJ mouse with alopecia areata. The MHC haplotype recorded for the strain is H2-k. The sequencing input was CD4+ T cells sorted from a lymph node. V and J are TRBV13-1 and TRBJ1-1, with 7 nucleotides matching TRBD1. The part of the CDR3 DNA that was read is TGTGCCAGCAGTGATCGTGGACAGGAGAACACA. It translates to CASSDRGQENT. The whole CDR3 protein reads CASSDRGQENTEVFF.